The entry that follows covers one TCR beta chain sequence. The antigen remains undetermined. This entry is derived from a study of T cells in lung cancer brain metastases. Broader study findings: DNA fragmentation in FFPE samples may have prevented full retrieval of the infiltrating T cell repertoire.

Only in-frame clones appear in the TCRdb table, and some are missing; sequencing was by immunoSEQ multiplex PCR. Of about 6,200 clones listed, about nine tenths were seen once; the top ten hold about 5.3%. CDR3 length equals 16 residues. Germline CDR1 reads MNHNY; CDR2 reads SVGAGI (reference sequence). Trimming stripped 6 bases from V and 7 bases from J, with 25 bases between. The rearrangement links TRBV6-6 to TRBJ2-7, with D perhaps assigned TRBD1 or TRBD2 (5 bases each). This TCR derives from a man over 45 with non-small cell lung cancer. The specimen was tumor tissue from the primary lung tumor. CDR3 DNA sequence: TGTGCCAGCAGCACCGGGTCAAGAGGGGTCTTGGGGGAGCAGTACTTC. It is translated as CASSTGSRGVLGEQYF.